This T cell receptor beta chain came from a study of T cells after yellow fever vaccination. This CDR3 contains 16 residues. CDR1 is MNHEY and CDR2 is SVGAGI in the germline V gene. Trimming shortened V by 0 bases and J by 3 bases, and 15 bases separated the two germline ends. Overall study results and limits: Clonotypes found in both CD4 and CD8 compartments made up a small share. Booster samples showed a return of most primary-vaccination clones (around 96% CD4, about 88% CD8). Abundant clonotypes from the bulk population could contaminate FACS-sorted repertoires.

One entry per CDR3 protein results from TCRdb running MiXCR on the 5' RACE reads. The data show 600,000 to 750,000 distinct CDR3 sequences, roughly 12% seen once. A word on this clonotype: The antigen is not known.

Source: PBMCs, taken on the day of the yellow fever booster vaccination. The chain recombines TRBV6-5 with TRBJ2-7; D is perhaps TRBD2 (6 bases). The source is a man aged 25 to 45 who received the YFV17D yellow fever vaccine. CDR3 in DNA: TGTGCCAGCAGTTACTCGAGGACGGGAGCTAGCTACGAGCAGTACTTC. It yields the protein CASSYSRTGASYEQYF.